Listed below are T cell receptor beta chains from one sample, sequenced in a study of T cells after yellow fever vaccination. MiXCR, applied by TCRdb to the 5' RACE reads, yields one record per CDR3 protein. The profile covers some 500,000 distinct CDR3 sequences, with approximately 12% appearing a single time and roughly an eighth taken by the ten largest. This material consisted of PBMCs, taken on the day of the yellow fever booster vaccination. The receptors shown here come from a man under 40 who received the YFV17D yellow fever vaccine. Each CDR3 is given with its conserved first and last residue. The order of the fields is J gene, V gene, clone size, CDR3 length, CDR3 protein. Clone size is not always given. Where it is, it says once, few, many or a class for expanded clones.

>TRBJ2-5|TRBV28|.|13
CASTGGNEETQYF
>TRBJ2-7|TRBV5-6|few|16
CASSLWSGALIHEQYF
>TRBJ2-7|TRBV28|many|13
CASSAGGPYEQYF
>TRBJ2-5|TRBV20-1|.|12
CSASGPAGRNYF
>TRBJ2-1|TRBV7-2|.|16
CASIRSGLAGDNEQFF
>TRBJ2-3|TRBV7-9|few|14
CASSLGGDTDTQYF
>TRBJ2-3|TRBV11-2|few|15
CASSLGAAYTDTQYF
>TRBJ2-1|TRBV4-2|few|16
CASSPSRLGHGNEQFF
>TRBJ2-7|TRBV7-9|.|13
CATILAGGYEQYF
>TRBJ1-1|TRBV3-1|.|17
CASSQDRAGLKHTEAFF
>TRBJ2-3|TRBV6-5|few|18
CASSTLPSGRRSTDTQYF
>TRBJ2-1|TRBV24-1|.|18
CATSDLGGASGPYNEQFF
>TRBJ1-1|TRBV14|once|14
CASSQVVGNTEAFF
>TRBJ2-7|TRBV5-1|.|13
CASSLIEGVGQYF
>TRBJ1-1|TRBV12-3/TRBV12-4|few|13
CASSLGQATEAFF
>TRBJ1-1|TRBV20-1|few|12
CIKQGRRAEAFF
>TRBJ1-1|TRBV19|.|12
CASSFRDSEAFF
>TRBJ2-7|TRBV12-3/TRBV12-4|few|16
CASSLGPPGLAYEQYF
>TRBJ1-1|TRBV7-9|few|14
CASSARDSGPEAFF
>TRBJ2-1|TRBV2|.|15
CASNNIGTSPGFEFF
>TRBJ2-2|TRBV29-1|.|12
CSVEGQPGELFF
>TRBJ1-6|TRBV6-4|few|14
CASSEKVNNSPLHF
>TRBJ2-1|TRBV24-1|.|15
CATSDPGLTYNEQFF
>TRBJ2-1|TRBV7-2|.|14
CASSYRDPPNEQFF
>TRBJ2-1|TRBV6-1|.|15
CASRKGHGVIHEQFF
>TRBJ2-3|TRBV18|.|15
CASSPGTSGPDTQYF
>TRBJ1-4|TRBV19|.|14
CASSTQGWTEKLFF
>TRBJ1-1|TRBV5-1|few|14
CASSTGQGLTEAFF